This T cell receptor (beta chain) comes out of a study of CD8+ T cells in alopecia areata. About the study: Patients in the treated group were given tofacitinib by mouth, 5 to 10 mg twice a day. Study-level points and caveats: Patients shared TCRs less clearly than mice did, possibly for HLA-related reasons.

RNA extraction and reverse transcription yielded cDNA as sequencing template. Measured with immunoSEQ multiplex PCR; TCRdb has only the in-frame clones, and not every one. The sample records approximately 200,000 clones, less than 50% being singletons. Germline V gene data show CDR1 as SQVTM and CDR2 as ANQGSEA. The CDR3 length is 12 residues. Trimming took off 0 bases at V and 4 bases at J, with 6 bases between the two ends. The treatment is: oral pan-JAK inhibitor, 5-10 mg twice daily. Cell sorting on a FACSAria was used to separate CD4+ and CD8+ T cells from the PBMCs. This clone turned up a few times. Antigen unknown.

This sequence joins TRBV29-1 and TRBJ1-1; no definite D call. The TCR comes from a human donor with alopecia areata. Here the sequenced sample was CD4+ T cells sorted from blood, taken at roughly week 36, from a patient treated with tofacitinib. CDR3: CSVEDSGTEAFF. The CDR3 DNA reads as TGCAGCGTTGAAGATTCGGGCACTGAAGCTTTCTTT.